This T cell receptor beta chain was captured by sequencing in a study of T cell responses to AZD1222 COVID-19 vaccine. General study results and limits: Every sample of the repertoires postdated the peak T cell response.

Produced via immunoSEQ multiplex PCR; TCRdb's table is partial and in-frame only. The sample lists some 170,000 clones, 90% to 95% seen once, with 2.5% to 3% in the top ten. A remark on this clone: Its antigen remains unknown.

Germline V gives CDR1 SGHKS, CDR2 YYEKEE (reference sequence). The CDR3 sequence is 16 residues long. The V gene lost 2 bases and the J gene lost 4 bases, with 16 bases spanning the gap. The sequencing here drew on peripheral blood, taken on day 0 of AZD1222 vaccination. This sequence joins TRBV5-5 and TRBJ1-5; TRBD1 is a possible D gene (5 bases). The sequence came from an adult in good health. CDR3 region: CASSFGTPGKNQPQHF. CDR3 in DNA: TGTGCCAGCAGCTTTGGGACCCCGGGAAAGAATCAGCCCCAGCATTTT.